The 9 T cell receptor beta chains listed next were all sequenced from one sample in a study of cytomegalovirus exposure and HLA in healthy donors. PCR was performed using 60 Vbeta and 13 Jbeta primers. Clones were sequenced by immunoSEQ multiplex PCR, and TCRdb holds only the in-frame ones, with some missing. The sample lists about 120,000 clones; about three quarters were seen once. Sequenced material: PBMCs. These receptors were taken from a man aged 30 to 39 in good health and CMV-seronegative.

This clone appeared a few times. CDR3 loop: CASSDNSPYEQYF. The DNA for the CDR3 is TGTGCCAGCAGTGATAACAGCCCCTACGAGCAGTACTTC. This sequence joins TRBV2 and TRBJ2-7; D ambiguous. The CDR3 runs to 13 residues. Germline CDR1 SNHLY, CDR2 FYNNEI. With 3 bases removed from V and 2 bases from J, the gap between germline ends came to 8 bases.

This chain connects TRBV7-2 to TRBJ1-2; no reliable D call. The CDR3 loop spans 12 amino acids. The V and J ends lost 7 bases and 7 bases respectively, with 13 bases between them. The germline gives CDR1 SGHTA, CDR2 FQGNSA. The chain's CDR3 is CASTLDSPGYTF. Here the CDR3 DNA reads TGTGCCAGCACCTTGGACTCTCCTGGCTACACCTTC. Full variable domain (missing parts from reference TRBV7-2 and TRBJ1-2): GAGVSQSPSNKVTEKGKDVELRCDPISGHTALYWYRQSLGQGLEFLIYFQGNSAPDKSGLPSDRFSAERTGGSVSTLTIQRTQQEDSAVYLCASTLDSPGYTFGSGTRLTVV.

The chain uses TRBV5-4 and TRBJ2-2; 7 positions agree with TRBD1. Germline CDR1 and CDR2: SGHNT and YYREEE (reference sequence). The CDR3 is 14 residues long. V shed 3 bases and J 1 base; nucleotides not matched to a gene: 0. CDR3 sequence reads: CASSWTGNTGELFF. CDR3 nucleotides: TGTGCCAGCAGCTGGACAGGGAACACCGGGGAGCTGTTTTTT.

The rearrangement uses TRBV28 and TRBJ1-5; 12 bases map to TRBD1. V gave up 5 bases and J gave up 3 bases; unmatched junction bases: 2. Germline CDR1 reads MDHEN; CDR2 reads SYDVKM. The CDR3 extends over 15 amino acids. CDR3 sequence reads: CASSAGQGANQPQHF. The DNA of the CDR3 is TGTGCCAGCAGTGCGGGACAGGGGGCCAATCAGCCCCAGCATTTT.

The chain joins TRBV9 to TRBJ1-1, with D perhaps matching TRBD1 (5 bases). The CDR3 contains 12 residues. Trimming pared 2 bases from V and 11 bases from J, leaving 13 bases between. Germline CDR1 is SGDLS and CDR2 is YYNGEE. CDR3 loop: CASSVEAGPAFF. The CDR3 nucleotides read TGTGCCAGCAGCGTCGAAGCGGGGCCGGCTTTCTTT.

This clone has more than one count but fewer than ten. The chain recombines TRBV7-8 with TRBJ1-1, with no clear D. CDR1 is SGHVS, CDR2 FQNEAQ, per germline. The V end lost 5 bases, the J end lost 2 bases, and 12 bases lay between the germline ends. The length of the CDR3 is 14 residues. The CDR3 bases are TGTGCCAGCAGCCCGATAGAGGGAAACACTGAAGCTTTCTTT. As protein: CASSPIEGNTEAFF.

The gene calls are TRBV10-3 and TRBJ2-3; 7 bases map to TRBD1. The CDR3 loop spans 16 amino acids. The V segment lost 2 bases and the J segment 0 bases; nucleotides outside the gene matches: 5. The germline gives CDR1 ENHRY, CDR2 SYGVKD. CDR3 bases: TGTGCCATCAGTGAGCCCCAGGGGGTGAGCACAGATACGCAGTATTTT. It is translated as CAISEPQGVSTDTQYF.

The V and J genes are TRBV10-2 and TRBJ2-2, with 10 bases matching TRBD2. Germline V gene sequence: CDR1 WSHSY, CDR2 SAAADI. CDR3 length: 14 amino acids. Germline trimming cut 7 bases from V and 5 bases from J; bases unmatched to any gene: 4. Here the CDR3 DNA reads TGCGCCAGCATAGCGGGGGGCAGGACCGGGGAGCTGTTTTTT. Translating it yields CASIAGGRTGELFF.

The V call is TRBV19, the J call TRBJ2-7; 7 nucleotides match TRBD1. Per the germline V gene, CDR1 is LNHDA and CDR2 is SQIVND (reference sequence). The length of the CDR3 is 12 residues. Unmatched junction bases numbered 3, after V lost 5 bases and J lost 5 bases. CDR3 loop: CASSVDRDEQYF. DNA of the CDR3: TGTGCCAGTAGTGTTGACAGGGACGAGCAGTACTTC.